Below, 21 T cell receptor gamma chains from the same sample are listed, as sequenced in a study of gamma-delta chains in newborns, infants, children. TCRdb re-called clones from the reads via CATT. The sample lists over 550 gamma-chain clones; about 31% were seen once. The sequenced sample consisted of blood. The receptors stem from a child who was a newborn, infant or young child, either healthy, febrile or measles-vaccinated (not recorded which).

The genes are TRGV9 and TRGJP. No J gene was available from TCRdb, and it was assigned here by a germline match of the DNA. Germline values: CDR1 GITISATS, CDR2 ISYDGTV (reference sequence). The CDR3 sequence is 17 residues long. Trimming removed 0 bases from V and 6 bases from J; junction bases left unmatched: 5. The CDR3 DNA is TGTGCCTTGTGGGAGGTGCGAGCAGAGTTGGGCAAAAAAATCAAGGTATTT. As protein: CALWEVRAELGKKIKVF.

V gene TRGV9 combines with J gene TRGJ1 or TRGJ2. TCRdb is silent on the J gene; assignment here came from matching the DNA to germline. CDR3 length equals 10 residues. V gave up 0 bases and J gave up 10 bases; unmatched junction bases: 0. Germline V gene lookup returns CDR1 GITISATS and CDR2 ISYDGTV (reference sequence). The CDR3 DNA sequence: TGTGCCTTGTGGGAGGTGAAGAAACTCTTT. Protein sequence: CALWEVKKLF.

This clone has only a few counts. The listed TCRdb protein conflicts with the DNA translation at residue 7, and the protein shown is translated directly from the DNA. The V and J genes are TRGV9 and TRGJP. The J gene is absent in TCRdb and was assigned here via DNA matching to germline. Trimming at V came to 2 bases and at J to 5 bases, leaving 3 bases not matched to a gene. The CDR3 length is 16 residues. Germline CDR1 GITISATS, CDR2 ISYDGTV (reference sequence). DNA for the CDR3: TGTGCCTTGTGGGAGGAAAAAGAGTTGGGCAAAAAAATCAAGGTATTT. Protein sequence: CALWEEKELGKKIKVF.

This clone was seen more than once but under ten times. The chain recombines TRGV8 with TRGJ1 or TRGJ2. No J gene was available from TCRdb, and it was assigned here by a germline match of the DNA. Germline loops: CDR1 VENAVY, CDR2 YDSYNSRV. CDR3 size: 11 residues. J was trimmed by 12 bases and V by 5 bases; bases with no gene match: 10. In nucleotides, the CDR3 is TGTGCCACCTGGGCCCACATAGGGAAACTCTTT. Translating gives CATWAHIGKLF.

In its sample, this clone ranks as large. This chain connects TRGV9 to TRGJP. TCRdb lists no J gene, so it was determined here by aligning the DNA to germline. With 0 bases clipped from V and 7 bases from J, the junction kept 3 bases outside the gene matches. CDR3 size: 16 residues. CDR1 is GITISATS, CDR2 ISYDGTV, per germline (reference sequence). The CDR3 DNA is TGTGCCTTGTGGGAGGTGAAGGAGTTGGGCAAAAAAATCAAGGTATTT. It yields the protein CALWEVKELGKKIKVF.

In the case of this clone: A read error is possible here, since a much larger clone lies one base away. This specimen includes other DNA sequences encoding the same CDR3. V usage is TRGV9 and J usage is TRGJP. The J gene, not given by TCRdb, was assigned here from a germline match of the nucleotide sequence. Per germline, CDR1 GITISATS and CDR2 ISYDGTV (reference sequence). The CDR3 length is 17 residues. CDR3 residues: CALWEVRQELDKKIKVF. CDR3 nucleotide sequence: TGTGCCTTGTGGGAGGTGCGGCAAGAGTTGGACAAAAAAATCAAGGTATTT.

This clone has just a few counts. This CDR3 is also generated by other DNA sequences in the sample. The CDR3 coding sequence is TGTGCCACCTGGGACAGGCCTACTTATTATAAGAAACTCTTT. Amino acids: CATWDRPTYYKKLF. The rearrangement uses TRGV3 and TRGJ1 or TRGJ2. Assignment of the J gene here rests on matching the DNA to germline, because TCRdb gives none. The germline V gene has CDR1 VTNTFY and CDR2 YDVSTARD (reference sequence). The CDR3 loop spans 14 amino acids. Trimming at V came to 0 bases and at J to 3 bases, leaving 5 bases not matched to a gene.

The gene calls are TRGV9 and TRGJP. In the absence of a J gene in TCRdb, the DNA was matched to germline to assign it here. The CDR3 spans 19 residues. V was pared by 0 bases and J by 4 bases, with 9 bases of the junction left unmatched. The germline V gene encodes CDR1 GITISATS and CDR2 ISYDGTV (reference sequence). The CDR3 here is CALWEVPPFQELGKKIKVF. CDR3 DNA: TGTGCCTTGTGGGAGGTGCCCCCCTTTCAAGAGTTGGGCAAAAAAATCAAGGTATTT.

The sample holds a few counts of this clone. The chain links TRGV9 to TRGJ1 or TRGJ2. TCRdb is silent on the J gene; assignment here came from matching the DNA to germline. V was pared by 2 bases and J by 8 bases, with 6 bases of the junction left unmatched. This CDR3 comprises 12 residues. The germline CDR1 and CDR2 sequences are GITISATS and ISYDGTV (reference sequence). The CDR3 coding sequence is TGTGCCTTGTGGGAGGGGGGTCATAAGAAACTCTTT. Its translation: CALWEGGHKKLF.

This clone has only one observation. The chain recombines TRGV4 with TRGJ1 or TRGJ2. The J gene comes from matching the DNA to germline here; TCRdb lacks it. Trimming removed 4 bases from V and 3 bases from J; junction bases left unmatched: 6. The CDR3 extends over 13 amino acids. From germline, CDR1 is EGSTGY and CDR2 YDSYTSSV. This CDR3 reads CATWEGLYYKKLF. As DNA, the CDR3 is TGTGCCACCTGGGAGGGGCTTTATTATAAGAAACTCTTT.

With regard to this clone: This may be a read error: a much more frequent sequence differs by one nucleotide. The J gene is TRGJP2, the V gene TRGV4. As TCRdb names no J gene, one was assigned here on the basis of a DNA match to germline. Germline CDR1 EGSTGY, CDR2 YDSYTSSV. This CDR3 contains 11 residues. CDR3 residues: CASFSDWVKTF. The CDR3 DNA follows: TGTGCCTCCTTTAGTGATTGGGTCAAGACGTTT.

By proportion, this clone is large. The chain is built from TRGV8 and TRGJ1 or TRGJ2. CDR1 VENAVY and CDR2 YDSYNSRV come from the germline V gene. V shed 2 bases and J 10 bases; nucleotides not matched to a gene: 2. This CDR3 region has 10 residues. This CDR3 is CATWDKKKLF. DNA of the CDR3: TGTGCCACCTGGGATAAAAAGAAACTCTTT.

In this sample, this clone turned up a few times. This likely stems from a read error, as it lies one base from a far larger clone. V is TRGV9 and J is TRGJP. No J segment appears in TCRdb, so it was assigned here by matching the sequence to germline. The germline V gene encodes CDR1 GITISATS and CDR2 ISYDGTV (reference sequence). The CDR3 is 15 residues long. The CDR3 sequence: CALWEVELGKKIKVF. The CDR3 DNA sequence: TGCGCCTTGTGGGAGGTGGAGTTGGGCAAAAAAATCAAGGTATTT.

Worth noting for this clone: This clone may be a read error of a much larger clone one base away. The rearrangement links TRGV2 to TRGJP1. As TCRdb names no J gene, one was assigned here on the basis of a DNA match to germline. Germline CDR1 and CDR2: EGSNGY and YDSYNSKV. The length of the CDR3 is 14 residues. In nucleotides, the CDR3 is TGTGCCACCTGGGGCGGGCCAGGTGGTTGGTTCAAGATATTT. Protein: CATWGGPGGWFKIF.

This clone has just a few counts. Other DNA sequences in the sample encode the same CDR3. The rearrangement joins TRGV9 to TRGJP. Since TCRdb gives no J gene, matching the DNA to germline was used here to assign it. Looked up from germline, CDR1 is GITISATS and CDR2 is ISYDGTV (reference sequence). V shed 1 base and J 7 bases; nucleotides not matched to a gene: 4. This CDR3 contains 16 residues. CDR3 region: CALWEVRELGKKIKVF. For the CDR3, the DNA is TGTGCCTTGTGGGAGGTCAGGGAGTTGGGCAAAAAAATCAAGGTATTT.

To note about this clone: This specimen includes other DNA sequences encoding the same CDR3. The chain is built from TRGV9 and TRGJP. TCRdb leaves out the J gene; it was filled in here by matching the DNA to germline. The V gene's germline CDR1 is GITISATS and CDR2 ISYDGTV (reference sequence). V was pared by 0 bases and J by 7 bases, with 6 bases of the junction left unmatched. The CDR3 has 17 residues. CDR3 sequence reads: CALWEVHGELGKKIKVF. CDR3 in DNA: TGTGCCTTGTGGGAGGTGCATGGCGAGTTGGGCAAAAAAATCAAGGTATTT.

As concerns this clone: At one of its ends the junction is not consistent with the germline gene, which may arise from a read error. The sample holds other DNA sequences that translate to the same CDR3. The V gene is TRGV9, the J gene TRGJP. As TCRdb names no J gene, one was assigned here on the basis of a DNA match to germline. The length of the CDR3 is 17 residues. CDR1 and CDR2 (germline): GITISATS, ISYDGTV (reference sequence). This chain's CDR3 is CALWEVLLELGKKIKVF. The DNA for the CDR3 is TGCGCCTTGTGGGAGGTGCTTTTAGAGTTGGGCAAAAAAATCAAGGTATTT.

The chain carries TRGV9 and TRGJ1 or TRGJ2. Germline CDR1 GITISATS, CDR2 ISYDGTV (reference sequence). The J segment lost 5 bases and the V segment lost 0 bases, leaving 1 base of the junction unmatched. CDR3 length: 12 residues. The CDR3 DNA follows: TGTGCCTTGTGGGAGGTGAATTATAAGAAACTCTTT. Amino acid sequence: CALWEVNYKKLF.

This clone was picked up a small number of times. An end of the junction does not agree with germline; a read error may underlie this. The chain joins TRGV9 to TRGJ1 or TRGJ2. The CDR3 sequence is 12 residues long. Germline-derived CDR1 and CDR2 are GITISATS and ISYDGTV (reference sequence). The CDR3 nucleotides read TGTGCCTTGTGTGAGGTGTATTATAAGAAACTCTTT. This translates into CALCEVYYKKLF.

This clone appeared a few times. Other nucleotide sequences from this sample produce the same CDR3. The chain uses TRGV9 and TRGJP. V shed 4 bases and J 3 bases; nucleotides not matched to a gene: 3. The germline V gene has CDR1 GITISATS and CDR2 ISYDGTV (reference sequence). This CDR3 has 16 amino acids. CDR3 loop: CALWETQELGKKIKVF. The CDR3 DNA reads TGTGCCTTGTGGGAAACGCAAGAGTTGGGCAAAAAAATCAAGGTATTT.

This clone appeared a single time. This may come from a read error, since a much larger clone is one base off. Other nucleotide sequences from this sample produce the same CDR3. The V and J genes are TRGV2 and TRGJ1 or TRGJ2. The J gene is not listed in TCRdb, so it was assigned here from a DNA match to germline. CDR3 length equals 14 residues. The V gene end was trimmed by 1 base and the J gene end by 5 bases; junction bases not matched to a gene: 8. Germline assignment: CDR1 EGSNGY and CDR2 YDSYNSKV. CDR3 sequence (DNA): TGTGCCACCTGGGACGGTCCGGGAGATTATAAGAAACTCTTT. This sequence encodes CATWDGPGDYKKLF.